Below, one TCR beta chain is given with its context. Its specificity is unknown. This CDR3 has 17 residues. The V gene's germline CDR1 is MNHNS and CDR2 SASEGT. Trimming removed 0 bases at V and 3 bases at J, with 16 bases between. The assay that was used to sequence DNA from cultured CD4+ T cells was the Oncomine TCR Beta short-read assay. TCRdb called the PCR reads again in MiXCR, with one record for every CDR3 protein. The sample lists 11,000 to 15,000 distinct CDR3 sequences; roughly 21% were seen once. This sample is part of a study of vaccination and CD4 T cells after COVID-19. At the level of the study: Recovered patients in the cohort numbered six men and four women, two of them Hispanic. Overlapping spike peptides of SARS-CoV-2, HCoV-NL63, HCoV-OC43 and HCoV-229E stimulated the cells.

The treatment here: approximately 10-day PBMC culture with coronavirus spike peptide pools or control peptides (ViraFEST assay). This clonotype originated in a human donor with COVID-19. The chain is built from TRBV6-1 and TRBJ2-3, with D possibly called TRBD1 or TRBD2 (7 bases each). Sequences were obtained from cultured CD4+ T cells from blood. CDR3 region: CASSEALRQGGTDTQYF. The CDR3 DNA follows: TGTGCCAGCAGTGAAGCGCTAAGGCAGGGGGGGACAGATACGCAGTATTTT.